This T cell receptor (beta chain) was retrieved from a study of T cell clonality in common variable immunodeficiency. General study results and limits: In common variable immunodeficiency, TCR beta chains reportedly carried fewer deletions and N-nucleotide insertions.

Remarks on this clone: The antigen remains undetermined. From the germline J gene comes the end of the CDR3, since the read stops 3 residues before it.

The method was immunoSEQ multiplex PCR; TCRdb's version includes in-frame clones alone and lacks a portion of them. The data show 15,000 to 25,000 clones, with none appearing a single time. This CDR3 is 14 amino acids long. The V and J ends lost 4 bases and 5 bases respectively, with 14 bases between them. Germline V gives CDR1 SGHTA, CDR2 FQGNSA. This clonotype originated in a human donor with common variable immunodeficiency. The sample was peripheral blood mononuclear cells. This sequence joins TRBV7-2 and TRBJ2-5; tentatively, D is TRBD1 (6 bases). The DNA read from the CDR3 is TGTGCCAGCAGCTCCCGGACCGACAGGGAGACC. It is translated as CASSSRTDRET. The entire CDR3 reads CASSSRTDRETQYF.